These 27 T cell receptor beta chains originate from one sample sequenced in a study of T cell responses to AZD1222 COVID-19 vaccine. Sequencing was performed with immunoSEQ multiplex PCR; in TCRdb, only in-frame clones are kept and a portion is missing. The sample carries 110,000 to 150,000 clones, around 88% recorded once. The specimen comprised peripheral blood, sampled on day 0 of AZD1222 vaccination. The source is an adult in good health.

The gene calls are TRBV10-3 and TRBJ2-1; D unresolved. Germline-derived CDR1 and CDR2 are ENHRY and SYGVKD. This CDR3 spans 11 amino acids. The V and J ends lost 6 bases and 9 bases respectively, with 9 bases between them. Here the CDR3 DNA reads TGTGCCATCAGCGGTACTCGTGAGCAGTTCTTC. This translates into CAISGTREQFF.

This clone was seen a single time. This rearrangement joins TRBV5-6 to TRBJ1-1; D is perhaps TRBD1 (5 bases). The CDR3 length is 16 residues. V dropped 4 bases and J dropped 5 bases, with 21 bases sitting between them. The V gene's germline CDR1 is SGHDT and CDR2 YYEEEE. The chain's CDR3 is CASSLGTQVGYTEAFF. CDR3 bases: TGTGCCAGCAGCCTCGGGACCCAGGTTGGGTATACTGAAGCTTTCTTT.

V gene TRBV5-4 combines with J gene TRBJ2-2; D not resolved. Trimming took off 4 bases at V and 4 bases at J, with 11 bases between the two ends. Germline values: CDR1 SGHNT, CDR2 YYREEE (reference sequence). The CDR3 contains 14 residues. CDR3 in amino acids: CASSPVGVTGELFF. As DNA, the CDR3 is TGTGCCAGCAGCCCGGTAGGCGTCACCGGGGAGCTGTTTTTT.

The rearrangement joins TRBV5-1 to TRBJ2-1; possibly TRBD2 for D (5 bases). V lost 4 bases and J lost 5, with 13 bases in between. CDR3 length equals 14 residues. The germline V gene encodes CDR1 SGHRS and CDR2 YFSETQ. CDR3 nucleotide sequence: TGCGCCAGCAGCCCTAGCCCGCCGAACAATGAGCAGTTCTTC. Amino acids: CASSPSPPNNEQFF.

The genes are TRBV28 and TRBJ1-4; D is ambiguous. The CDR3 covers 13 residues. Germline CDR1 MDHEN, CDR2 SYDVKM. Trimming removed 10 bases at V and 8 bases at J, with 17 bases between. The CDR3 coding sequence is TGTGCCACCCGAACAGCTTTTCCGGAAAAACTGTTTTTT. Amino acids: CATRTAFPEKLFF.

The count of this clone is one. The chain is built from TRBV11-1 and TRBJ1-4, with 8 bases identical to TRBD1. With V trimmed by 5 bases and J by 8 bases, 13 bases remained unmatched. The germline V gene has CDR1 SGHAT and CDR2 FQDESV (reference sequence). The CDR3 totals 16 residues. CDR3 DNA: TGTGCCAGCAGCGCTTCTTCACAGGGGGTCTGGGAAAAACTGTTTTTT. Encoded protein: CASSASSQGVWEKLFF.

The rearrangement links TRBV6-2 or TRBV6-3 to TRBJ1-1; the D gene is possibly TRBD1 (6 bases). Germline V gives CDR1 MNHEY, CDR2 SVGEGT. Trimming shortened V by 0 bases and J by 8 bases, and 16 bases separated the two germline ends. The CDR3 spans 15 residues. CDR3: CASSYSRGDFKEAFF. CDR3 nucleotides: TGTGCCAGCAGTTACTCGAGGGGGGATTTCAAGGAAGCTTTCTTT.

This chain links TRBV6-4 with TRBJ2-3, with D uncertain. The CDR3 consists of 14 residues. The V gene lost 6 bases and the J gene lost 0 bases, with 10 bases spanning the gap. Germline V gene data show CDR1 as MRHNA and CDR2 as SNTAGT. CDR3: CASSYKESTDTQYF. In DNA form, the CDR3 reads TGTGCCAGCAGCTACAAGGAAAGCACAGATACGCAGTATTTT.

In nucleotides, the CDR3 is TGTGCCAGCAGCCATGCAGGGGGGAATTCACCCCTCCACTTT. It specifies CASSHAGGNSPLHF. The rearrangement links TRBV14 to TRBJ1-6; 7 nucleotides align to TRBD1. This CDR3 contains 14 residues. CDR1 and CDR2 (germline): SGHDN, FVKESK. V trimming: 3 bases; J trimming: 7 bases; junction bases outside the gene matches: 3.

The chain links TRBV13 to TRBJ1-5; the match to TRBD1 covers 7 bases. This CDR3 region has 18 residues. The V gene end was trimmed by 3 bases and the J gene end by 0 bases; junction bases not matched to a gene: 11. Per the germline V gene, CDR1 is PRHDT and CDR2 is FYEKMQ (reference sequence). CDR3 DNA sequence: TGTGCCAGCAGCTTTCAGGGGGGCGTTGGCTTTAGCAATCAGCCCCAGCATTTT. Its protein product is CASSFQGGVGFSNQPQHF.

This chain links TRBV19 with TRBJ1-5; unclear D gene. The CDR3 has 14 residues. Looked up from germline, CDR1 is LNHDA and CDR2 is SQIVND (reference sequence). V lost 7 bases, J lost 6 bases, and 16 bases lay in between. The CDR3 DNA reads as TGTGCCAGTACCCGCCTGGAGGTTGGTCAGCCCCAGCATTTT. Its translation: CASTRLEVGQPQHF.

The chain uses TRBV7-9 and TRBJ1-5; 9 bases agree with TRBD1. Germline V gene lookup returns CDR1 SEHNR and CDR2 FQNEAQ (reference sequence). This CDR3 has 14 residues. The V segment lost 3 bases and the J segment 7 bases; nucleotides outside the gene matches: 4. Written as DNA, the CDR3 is TGTGCCAGCAGCTTGGGGACAGGGAAACAGCCCCAGCATTTT. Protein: CASSLGTGKQPQHF.

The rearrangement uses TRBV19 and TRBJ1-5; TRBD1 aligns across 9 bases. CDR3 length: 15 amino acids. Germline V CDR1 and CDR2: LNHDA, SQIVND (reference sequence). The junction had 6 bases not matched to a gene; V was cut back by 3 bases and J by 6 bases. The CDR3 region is CASSILGTGLQPQHF. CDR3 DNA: TGTGCCAGTAGTATCTTAGGGACAGGGCTTCAGCCCCAGCATTTT.

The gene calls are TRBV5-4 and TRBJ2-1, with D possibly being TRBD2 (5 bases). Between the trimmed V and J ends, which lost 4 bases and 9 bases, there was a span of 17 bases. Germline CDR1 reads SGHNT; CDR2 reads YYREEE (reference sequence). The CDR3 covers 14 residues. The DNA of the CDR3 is TGTGCCAGCAGCGTGGATTCTAGCCCTGCTGAGCAGTTCTTC. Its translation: CASSVDSSPAEQFF.

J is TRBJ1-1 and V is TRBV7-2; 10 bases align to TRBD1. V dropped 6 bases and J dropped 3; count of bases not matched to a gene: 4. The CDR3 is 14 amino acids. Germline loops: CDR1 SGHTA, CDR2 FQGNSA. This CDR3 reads CASSGQGGDTEAFF. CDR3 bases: TGTGCCAGCAGTGGACAGGGGGGAGACACTGAAGCTTTCTTT.

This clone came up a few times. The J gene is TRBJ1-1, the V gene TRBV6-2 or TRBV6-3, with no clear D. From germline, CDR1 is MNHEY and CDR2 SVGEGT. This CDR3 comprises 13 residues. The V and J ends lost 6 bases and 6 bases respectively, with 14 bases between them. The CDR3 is CASSKWGRPEAFF. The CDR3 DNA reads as TGTGCCAGCAGCAAGTGGGGTAGGCCTGAAGCTTTCTTT.

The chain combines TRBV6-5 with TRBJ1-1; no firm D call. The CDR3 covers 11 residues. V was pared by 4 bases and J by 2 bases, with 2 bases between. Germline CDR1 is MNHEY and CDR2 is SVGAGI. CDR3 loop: CASSSNTEAFF. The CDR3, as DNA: TGTGCCAGCAGTTCCAACACTGAAGCTTTCTTT.

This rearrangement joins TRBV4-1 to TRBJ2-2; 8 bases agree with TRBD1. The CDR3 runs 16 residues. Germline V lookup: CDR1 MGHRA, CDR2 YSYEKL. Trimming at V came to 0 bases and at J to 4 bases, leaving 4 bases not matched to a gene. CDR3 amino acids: CASSQDWDRPTGELFF. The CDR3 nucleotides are TGCGCCAGCAGCCAAGATTGGGACAGGCCCACCGGGGAGCTGTTTTTT.

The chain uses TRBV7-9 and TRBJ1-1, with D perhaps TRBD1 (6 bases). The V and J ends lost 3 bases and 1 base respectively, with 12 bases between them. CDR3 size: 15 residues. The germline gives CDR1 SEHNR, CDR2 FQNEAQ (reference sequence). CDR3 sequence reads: CASSFGTPKNTEAFF. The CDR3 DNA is TGTGCCAGCAGCTTTGGGACACCGAAGAACACTGAAGCTTTCTTT.

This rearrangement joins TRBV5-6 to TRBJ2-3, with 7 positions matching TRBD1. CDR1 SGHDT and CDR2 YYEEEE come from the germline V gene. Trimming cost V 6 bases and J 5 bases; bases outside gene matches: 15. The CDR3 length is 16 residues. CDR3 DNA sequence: TGTGCCAGCACCCCTCTACAGGGGTCTTGGAAAGATACGCAGTATTTT. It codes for CASTPLQGSWKDTQYF.

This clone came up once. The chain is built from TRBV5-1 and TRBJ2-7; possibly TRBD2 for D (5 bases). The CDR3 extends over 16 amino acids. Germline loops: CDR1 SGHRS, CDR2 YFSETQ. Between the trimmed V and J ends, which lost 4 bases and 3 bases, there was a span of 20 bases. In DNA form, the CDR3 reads TGCGCCAGCAGCCTGAATAGCGCTAGCCACCGCTACGAGCAGTACTTC. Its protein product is CASSLNSASHRYEQYF.

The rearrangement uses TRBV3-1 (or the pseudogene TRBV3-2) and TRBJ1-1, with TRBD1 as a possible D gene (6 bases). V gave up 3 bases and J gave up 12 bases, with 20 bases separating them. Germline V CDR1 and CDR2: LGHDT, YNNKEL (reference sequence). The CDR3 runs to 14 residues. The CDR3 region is CASSHDRQVFETFF. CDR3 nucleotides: TGTGCCAGCAGCCATGATCGACAGGTGTTTGAGACTTTCTTT.

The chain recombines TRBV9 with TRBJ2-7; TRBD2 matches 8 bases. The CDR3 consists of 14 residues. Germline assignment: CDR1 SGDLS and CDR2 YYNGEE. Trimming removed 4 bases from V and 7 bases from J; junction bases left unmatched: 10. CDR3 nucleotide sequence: TGTGCCAGCAGCACTCCGGGACTAGATAGGGAGCAGTACTTC. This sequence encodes CASSTPGLDREQYF.

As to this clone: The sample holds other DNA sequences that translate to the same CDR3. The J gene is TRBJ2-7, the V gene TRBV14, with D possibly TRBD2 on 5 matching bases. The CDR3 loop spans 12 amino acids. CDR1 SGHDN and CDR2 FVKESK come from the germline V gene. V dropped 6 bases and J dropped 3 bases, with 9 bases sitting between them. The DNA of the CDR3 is TGTGCCAGCAGTCCGGGGAACTACGAGCAGTACTTC. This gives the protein CASSPGNYEQYF.

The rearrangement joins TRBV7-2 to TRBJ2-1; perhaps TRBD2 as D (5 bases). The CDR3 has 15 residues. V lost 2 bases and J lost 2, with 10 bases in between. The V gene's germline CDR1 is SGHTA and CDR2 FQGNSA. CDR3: CASSLFRGTYNEQFF. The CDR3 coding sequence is TGTGCCAGCAGCTTATTTCGGGGAACCTACAATGAGCAGTTCTTC.

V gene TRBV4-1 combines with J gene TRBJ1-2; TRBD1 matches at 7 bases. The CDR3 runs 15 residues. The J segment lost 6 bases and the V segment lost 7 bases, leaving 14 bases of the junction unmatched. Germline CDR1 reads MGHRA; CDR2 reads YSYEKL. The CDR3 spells CASTSSTGFLDGYTF. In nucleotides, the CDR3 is TGCGCCAGCACCTCCTCGACAGGGTTTCTCGATGGCTACACCTTC.

The CDR3 here is CASSSPGTPGYEQYF. Here the CDR3 DNA reads TGTGCCAGCAGTTCCCCCGGGACCCCAGGCTACGAGCAGTACTTC. The J gene is TRBJ2-7, the V gene TRBV6-5, with D perhaps given as TRBD1 or TRBD2 (5 bases each). This CDR3 has 15 residues. V gave up 4 bases and J gave up 3 bases, with 16 bases separating them. From germline, CDR1 is MNHEY and CDR2 SVGAGI.